The clone carrying this T cell receptor (beta chain) counts as medium-sized (0.01 to 0.1%). Its antigen is not identified. The CDR3 contains 16 residues. Trimming removed 6 bases at V and 4 bases at J, with 21 bases between. Treg sorting used a CD4+CD25+CD127-/low gate. The TRBV12-4/TRBJ1-2 clonotypes were amplified using barcode primers with ligated adaptors. A single record per CDR3 protein comes from TCRdb applying MiXCR to the multiplex PCR reads. The data show 2,000 to 2,500 distinct CDR3 sequences, with around 20% seen just once and roughly 26% held by the top ten. Regarding the study as a whole: Tumor memory CD4+ T cell TCR gene usage clustered with blood and lymph node memory CD4+ cells and lymph node naive CD4+ cells. Under 2.1% of tumor Treg sequences matched blood Tregs or memory cells.

The chain employs TRBV12-3 or TRBV12-4 and TRBJ1-2, with D perhaps TRBD1 (6 bases). What was sequenced was Tregs sorted from blood. The receptor comes from a female donor with breast cancer. The DNA for the CDR3 is TGTGCCAGCAGGCGTACCTTGGACAGCCCGTTCTATGGCTACACCTTC. Residues: CASRRTLDSPFYGYTF.